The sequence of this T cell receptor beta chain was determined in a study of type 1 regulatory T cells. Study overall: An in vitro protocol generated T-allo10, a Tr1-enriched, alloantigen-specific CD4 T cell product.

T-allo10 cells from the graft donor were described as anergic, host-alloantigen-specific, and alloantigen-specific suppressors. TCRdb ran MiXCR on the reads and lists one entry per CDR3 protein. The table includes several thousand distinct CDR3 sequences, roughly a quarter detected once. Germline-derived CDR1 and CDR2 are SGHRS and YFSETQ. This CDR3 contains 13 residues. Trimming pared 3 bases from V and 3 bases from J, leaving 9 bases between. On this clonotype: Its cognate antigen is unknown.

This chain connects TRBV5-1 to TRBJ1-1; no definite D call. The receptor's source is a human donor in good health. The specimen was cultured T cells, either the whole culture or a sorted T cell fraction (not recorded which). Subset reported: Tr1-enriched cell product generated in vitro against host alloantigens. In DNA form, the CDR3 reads TGCGCCAGCAGCTCGGGCCGTTACACTGAAGCTTTCTTT. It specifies CASSSGRYTEAFF.